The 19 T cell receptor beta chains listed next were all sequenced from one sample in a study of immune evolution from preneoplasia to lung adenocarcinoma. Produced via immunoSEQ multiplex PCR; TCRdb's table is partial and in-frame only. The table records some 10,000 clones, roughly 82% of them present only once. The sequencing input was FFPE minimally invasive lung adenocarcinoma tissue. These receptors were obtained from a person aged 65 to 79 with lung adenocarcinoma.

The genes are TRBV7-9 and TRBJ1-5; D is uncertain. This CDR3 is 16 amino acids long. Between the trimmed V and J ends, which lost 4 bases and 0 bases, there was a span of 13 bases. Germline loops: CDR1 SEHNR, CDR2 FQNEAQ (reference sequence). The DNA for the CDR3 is TGTGCCAGCAGCTCCATCTCAACTAGTAGCAATCAGCCCCAGCATTTT. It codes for CASSSISTSSNQPQHF.

CDR3 bases: TGTGCCATCAGGGCGACTGGGGTCGCAGATACGCAGTATTTT. This gives the protein CAIRATGVADTQYF. This chain joins TRBV10-3 and TRBJ2-3, with D uncertain. The CDR3 is made up of 14 amino acids. The germline V and J ends were trimmed by 6 bases and 4 bases, with 14 bases remaining between them. Per the germline V gene, CDR1 is ENHRY and CDR2 is SYGVKD.

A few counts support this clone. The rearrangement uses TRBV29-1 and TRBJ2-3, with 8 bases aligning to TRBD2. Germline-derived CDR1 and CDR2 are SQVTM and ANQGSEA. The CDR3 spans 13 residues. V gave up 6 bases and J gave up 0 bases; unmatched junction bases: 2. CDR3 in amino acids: CSVPSGSTDTQYF. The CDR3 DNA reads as TGCAGCGTACCTAGCGGGAGCACAGATACGCAGTATTTT.

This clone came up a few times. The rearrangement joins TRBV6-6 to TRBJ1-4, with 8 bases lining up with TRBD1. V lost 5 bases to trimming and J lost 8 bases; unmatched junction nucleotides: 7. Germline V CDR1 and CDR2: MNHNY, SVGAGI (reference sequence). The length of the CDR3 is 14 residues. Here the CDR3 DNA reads TGTGCCAGCAGTCCGGGACAGGCTTTGGAAAAACTGTTTTTT. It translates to CASSPGQALEKLFF.

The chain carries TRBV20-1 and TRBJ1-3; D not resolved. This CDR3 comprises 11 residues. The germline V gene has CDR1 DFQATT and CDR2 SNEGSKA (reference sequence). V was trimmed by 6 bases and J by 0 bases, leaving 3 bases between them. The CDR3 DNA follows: TGCAGTGCGCTCTCTGGAAACACCATATATTTT. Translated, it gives CSALSGNTIYF.

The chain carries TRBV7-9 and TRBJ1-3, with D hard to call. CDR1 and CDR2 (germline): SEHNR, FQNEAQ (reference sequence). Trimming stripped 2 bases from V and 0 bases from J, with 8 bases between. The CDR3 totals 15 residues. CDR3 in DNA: TGTGCCAGCAGCTTACGGTTGAACTCTGGAAACACCATATATTTT. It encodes CASSLRLNSGNTIYF.

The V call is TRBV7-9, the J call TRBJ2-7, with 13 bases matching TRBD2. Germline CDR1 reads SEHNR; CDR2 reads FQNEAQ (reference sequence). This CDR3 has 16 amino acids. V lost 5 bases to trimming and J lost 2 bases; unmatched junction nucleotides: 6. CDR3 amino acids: CASSPPGTSGAYEQYF. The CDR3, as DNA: TGTGCCAGCAGCCCTCCAGGGACTAGCGGGGCCTACGAGCAGTACTTC.

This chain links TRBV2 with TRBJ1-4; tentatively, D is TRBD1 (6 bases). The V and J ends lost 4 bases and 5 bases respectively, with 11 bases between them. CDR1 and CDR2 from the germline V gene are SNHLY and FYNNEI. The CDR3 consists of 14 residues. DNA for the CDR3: TGTGCCAGCAGTGTTCGGCAGGGGAATGAAAAACTGTTTTTT. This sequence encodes CASSVRQGNEKLFF.

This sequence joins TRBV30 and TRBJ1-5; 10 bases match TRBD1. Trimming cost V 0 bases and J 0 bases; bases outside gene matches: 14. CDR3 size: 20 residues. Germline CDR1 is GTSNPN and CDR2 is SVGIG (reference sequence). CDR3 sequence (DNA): TGTGCCTGGAGTGTTATGATGACAGGGGGCCCTACCTATAGCAATCAGCCCCAGCATTTT. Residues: CAWSVMMTGGPTYSNQPQHF.

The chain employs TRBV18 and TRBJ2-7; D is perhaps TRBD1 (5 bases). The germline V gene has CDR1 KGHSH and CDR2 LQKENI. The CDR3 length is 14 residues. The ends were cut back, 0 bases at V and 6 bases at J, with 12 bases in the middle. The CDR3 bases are TGTGCCAGCTCACCACCCGGACAATCTGCCGAGCAGTACTTC. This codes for CASSPPGQSAEQYF.

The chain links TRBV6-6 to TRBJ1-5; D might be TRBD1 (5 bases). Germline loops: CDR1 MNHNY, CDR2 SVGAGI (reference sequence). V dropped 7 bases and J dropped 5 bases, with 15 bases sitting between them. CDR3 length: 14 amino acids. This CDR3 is CASKNRREDQPQHF. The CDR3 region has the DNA TGTGCCAGCAAGAATCGCAGGGAGGATCAGCCCCAGCATTTT.

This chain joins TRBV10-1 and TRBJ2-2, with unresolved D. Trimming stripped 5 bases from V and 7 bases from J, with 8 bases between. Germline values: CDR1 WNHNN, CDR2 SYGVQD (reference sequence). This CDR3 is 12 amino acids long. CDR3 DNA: TGCGCCAGCAGTTTGGGTAGCGGGGAGCTGTTTTTT. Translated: CASSLGSGELFF.

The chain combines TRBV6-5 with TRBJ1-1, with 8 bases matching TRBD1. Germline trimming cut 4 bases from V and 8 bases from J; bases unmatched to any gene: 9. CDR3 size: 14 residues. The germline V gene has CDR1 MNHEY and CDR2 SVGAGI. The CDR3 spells CASSSTLRTGEAFF. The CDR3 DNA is TGTGCCAGCAGTTCTACTCTGAGGACAGGGGAAGCTTTCTTT.

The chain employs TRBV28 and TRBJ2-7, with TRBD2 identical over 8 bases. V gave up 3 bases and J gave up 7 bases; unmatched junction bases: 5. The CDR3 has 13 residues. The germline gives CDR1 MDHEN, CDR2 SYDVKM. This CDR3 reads CASSFRGGWEQYF. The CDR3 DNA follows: TGTGCCAGCAGTTTTCGGGGGGGATGGGAGCAGTACTTC.

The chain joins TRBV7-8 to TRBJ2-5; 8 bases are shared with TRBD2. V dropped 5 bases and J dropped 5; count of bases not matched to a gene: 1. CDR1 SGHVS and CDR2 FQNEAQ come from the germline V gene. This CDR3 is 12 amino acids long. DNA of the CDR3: TGTGCCAGCAGCCGGACTAGCGAGACCCAGTACTTC. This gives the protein CASSRTSETQYF.

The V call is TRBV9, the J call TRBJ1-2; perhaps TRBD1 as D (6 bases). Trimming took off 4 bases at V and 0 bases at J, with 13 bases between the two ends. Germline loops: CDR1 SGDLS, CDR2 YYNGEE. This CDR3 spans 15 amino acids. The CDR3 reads CASSPRGEANYGYTF. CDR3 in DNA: TGTGCCAGCAGCCCAAGGGGGGAAGCTAACTATGGCTACACCTTC.

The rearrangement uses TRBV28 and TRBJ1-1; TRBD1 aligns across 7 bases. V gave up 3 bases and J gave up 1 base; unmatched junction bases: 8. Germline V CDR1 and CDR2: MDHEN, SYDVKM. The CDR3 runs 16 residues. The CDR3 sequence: CASSFPYRTGNTEAFF. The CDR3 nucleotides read TGTGCCAGCAGTTTCCCCTACCGGACAGGGAACACTGAAGCTTTCTTT.

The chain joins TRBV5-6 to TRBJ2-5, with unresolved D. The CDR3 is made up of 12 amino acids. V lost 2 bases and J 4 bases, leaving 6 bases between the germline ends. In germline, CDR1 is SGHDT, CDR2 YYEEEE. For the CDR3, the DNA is TGTGCCAGCAGCTTTAGTTCAGAGACCCAGTACTTC. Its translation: CASSFSSETQYF.

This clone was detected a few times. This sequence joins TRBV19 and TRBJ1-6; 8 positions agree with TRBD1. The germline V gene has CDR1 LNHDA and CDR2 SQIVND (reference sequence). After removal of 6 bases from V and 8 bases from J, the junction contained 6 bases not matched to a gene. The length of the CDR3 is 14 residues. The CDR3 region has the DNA TGTGCCAGTAGGGTGGGGACAGGCTATTCACCCCTCCACTTT. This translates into CASRVGTGYSPLHF.